This T cell receptor (beta chain) was captured by sequencing in a study of shared clonotypes between healthy human individuals. Study conclusions and caveats: Few donors limited the genetic and exposure-history diversity represented. Expectations were that clonotype sharing among donors would be affected by sequencing depth.

The protocol was immunoSEQ multiplex PCR, while the TCRdb copy is restricted to in-frame clones and leaves out a portion. Altogether around 550,000 clones are present, 90% to 96% being singletons, with the ten largest covering approximately 0.06%. Only a few counts were recorded for this clone. The antigen remains undetermined. Material for sequencing was naive CD4+ T cells sorted from blood. The subset denotes: CD45RA+ positively selected. This clonotype originated in a woman in her 30s in good health.

The CDR3 DNA follows: TGTGCCATCAGTCCAGACAGGTACGAGCAGTACTTC. Protein product: CAISPDRYEQYF. The V and J genes are TRBV10-3 and TRBJ2-7; D might be TRBD1 (6 bases). This CDR3 contains 12 residues. The V end lost 5 bases, the J end lost 4 bases, and 9 bases lay between the germline ends. Germline-derived CDR1 and CDR2 are ENHRY and SYGVKD.